This T cell receptor (beta chain) was found in a study of T-cell memory formation after mild COVID-19. Germline CDR1 KGHSH, CDR2 LQKENI. V lost 0 bases and J 2 bases, leaving 27 bases between the germline ends. This CDR3 region has 21 residues. Details on this clonotype: The antigen is undetermined.

Study outcomes and limitations: Chiefly within CM and EM were the contracting CD4+ clones; CD8+ ones were within EMRA. Contracting clones from day 15 to 85 had balanced CD4/CD8; later expanders favoured CD4+.

TCRdb analysed the 5' RACE reads with MiXCR anew, one entry per CDR3 protein. The sample consists of approximately 300,000 distinct CDR3 sequences, roughly a fifth of them appearing once. The chain employs TRBV18 and TRBJ2-3; weak D call: TRBD1 (6 bases). Sequenced sample: PBMCs or a T cell subset sorted from them (not recorded which). This TCR was recovered from a man aged 18 to 30 who had mild COVID-19 (a few samples of this study predate the infection). Cell type and time point are not known. The CDR3 nucleotides read TGTGCCAGCTCACCACCGGACCTGGGACACGCAACTACCCTAGTCACAGATACGCAGTATTTT. This sequence encodes CASSPPDLGHATTLVTDTQYF.